Shown below are 18 T cell receptor beta chains from a single sample sequenced in a study of STAT5B mutations in CD4+ large granular lymphocyte leukemia. Measured with immunoSEQ multiplex PCR; TCRdb has only the in-frame clones, and not every one. The sample carries 25,000 to 35,000 clones, around four fifths recorded once. The sample consisted of CD4+ T cells from blood buffy coats. These receptor sequences come from a human donor in good health.

The chain has TRBV5-6 and TRBJ2-1; TRBD1 matches 9 bases. The junction had 6 bases not matched to a gene; V was cut back by 2 bases and J by 3 bases. The CDR3 has 16 residues. Germline V CDR1 and CDR2: SGHDT, YYEEEE. For the CDR3, the DNA is TGTGCCAGCAGCTTTAGTCTGGGACAGGGCTACAATGAGCAGTTCTTC. Protein: CASSFSLGQGYNEQFF.

The rearrangement links TRBV11-2 to TRBJ2-5; 11 nucleotides align to TRBD2. The V and J ends lost 1 base and 2 bases, in that order; junction bases with no gene match: 6. Looked up from germline, CDR1 is SGHAT and CDR2 is FQNNGV. The CDR3 extends over 17 amino acids. The CDR3 spells CASSLGSLAGVQETQYF. CDR3 coding DNA: TGTGCCAGCAGCTTAGGGTCACTAGCGGGGGTTCAAGAGACCCAGTACTTC.

This clone occurred a few times. This chain joins TRBV9 and TRBJ2-1; 8 bases are a match to TRBD2. Germline CDR1 reads SGDLS; CDR2 reads YYNGEE. V shed 3 bases and J 2 bases; nucleotides not matched to a gene: 4. The CDR3 spans 15 residues. CDR3 in amino acids: CASSAGLDAYNEQFF. In DNA form, the CDR3 reads TGTGCCAGCAGCGCGGGACTAGACGCCTACAATGAGCAGTTCTTC.

This clone was picked up a small number of times. The gene calls are TRBV5-1 and TRBJ1-4; D is unresolved. V gave up 4 bases and J gave up 0 bases, with 10 bases separating them. The CDR3 is 15 residues long. Germline V lookup: CDR1 SGHRS, CDR2 YFSETQ. The CDR3 DNA is TGCGCCAGCAGCCCTAATGGAGCAACTAATGAAAAACTGTTTTTT. It encodes CASSPNGATNEKLFF.

The gene calls are TRBV9 and TRBJ2-3; D unclear. Looked up from germline, CDR1 is SGDLS and CDR2 is YYNGEE. The CDR3 is 15 amino acids. Trimming took 0 bases from V and 1 from J, leaving 9 bases between them. The CDR3 DNA sequence: TGTGCCAGCAGCGTAGCTGGCAGTCGCACAGATACGCAGTATTTT. Protein product: CASSVAGSRTDTQYF.

This clone was seen a handful of times. The chain recombines TRBV5-4 with TRBJ1-1; D gene uncertain. This CDR3 spans 16 amino acids. Germline loops: CDR1 SGHNT, CDR2 YYREEE (reference sequence). Trimming pared 4 bases from V and 0 bases from J, leaving 16 bases between. Here the CDR3 reads CASSPIMMTMNTEAFF. As DNA, the CDR3 is TGTGCCAGCAGCCCCATAATGATGACCATGAACACTGAAGCTTTCTTT.

The chain links TRBV30 to TRBJ2-7; D tentatively fits TRBD1 or TRBD2 (5 bases each). Trimming shortened V by 5 bases and J by 1 base, and 12 bases separated the two germline ends. The CDR3 length is 13 residues. The germline gives CDR1 GTSNPN, CDR2 SVGIG (reference sequence). The CDR3 region is CAWVRAGSYEQYF. Written as DNA, the CDR3 is TGTGCCTGGGTGCGGGCAGGGTCCTACGAGCAGTACTTC.

The chain couples TRBV18 to TRBJ1-3; a possible D gene is TRBD1 (6 bases). The germline gives CDR1 KGHSH, CDR2 LQKENI. This CDR3 region has 15 residues. The V end was cut by 3 bases, the J end by 0 bases, with 9 bases between. CDR3 sequence: CASSPDRPSGNTIYF. For the CDR3, the DNA is TGTGCCAGCTCACCCGACAGGCCCTCTGGAAACACCATATATTTT.

This sequence joins TRBV11-3 and TRBJ2-7; unclear D gene. Trimming left V 5 bases short and J 3 bases short, with 11 bases between. The CDR3 is 13 residues long. Germline V gene data show CDR1 as SGHNT and CDR2 as YENEEA. CDR3 sequence reads: CASSPDGFYEQYF. The CDR3 nucleotides are TGTGCCAGCAGCCCGGACGGTTTCTACGAGCAGTACTTC.

The V call is TRBV6-6, the J call TRBJ2-5, with unresolved D. The CDR3 totals 12 residues. The germline V gene encodes CDR1 MNHNY and CDR2 SVGAGI (reference sequence). Between the trimmed V and J ends, which lost 5 bases and 5 bases, there was a span of 9 bases. The CDR3 region has the DNA TGTGCCAGCAGTACGGTCGGGGAGACCCAGTACTTC. It translates to CASSTVGETQYF.

The chain is built from TRBV13 and TRBJ1-1; 7 nucleotides match TRBD1. CDR1 and CDR2 from the germline V gene are PRHDT and FYEKMQ (reference sequence). Germline trimming cut 4 bases from V and 5 bases from J; bases unmatched to any gene: 16. This CDR3 is built from 17 residues. CDR3 protein: CASSSLDRVSIMTEAFF. Written as DNA, the CDR3 is TGTGCCAGCAGCTCACTCGACAGGGTTTCCATTATGACTGAAGCTTTCTTT.

The chain joins TRBV30 to TRBJ2-1, with 7 bases identical to TRBD2. J gave up 4 bases and V 4 bases, and 7 bases lay outside the gene matches. The CDR3 is 14 amino acids. Germline lookup yields CDR1 GTSNPN and CDR2 SVGIG (reference sequence). The DNA of the CDR3 is TGTGCCTGGACGCGGGGGATCCGATACAATGAGCAGTTCTTC. The encoded protein is CAWTRGIRYNEQFF.

This clone was seen a few times. This chain joins TRBV28 and TRBJ1-4, with 7 bases fitting TRBD1. Trimming took 6 bases from V and 7 from J; bases not matched to a gene: 11. Germline CDR1 and CDR2: MDHEN and SYDVKM. CDR3 length: 15 amino acids. The CDR3 loop reads CASRDHRGRGEKLFF. The CDR3 nucleotides read TGTGCCAGCAGGGATCACAGGGGAAGGGGTGAAAAACTGTTTTTT.

The chain combines TRBV5-6 with TRBJ2-7; TRBD2 matches 8 bases. CDR1 and CDR2 (germline): SGHDT, YYEEEE. This CDR3 comprises 14 residues. V shed 3 bases and J 7 bases; nucleotides not matched to a gene: 9. CDR3 sequence (DNA): TGTGCCAGCAGCTCGGGAGGGCCAACTCGGGAGCAGTACTTC. It is translated as CASSSGGPTREQYF.

This CDR3 is CASSLASGTDTQYF. CDR3 DNA sequence: TGCGCCAGCAGCTTGGCTAGCGGGACAGATACGCAGTATTTT. The chain has TRBV5-1 and TRBJ2-3; 8 nucleotides match TRBD2. Germline CDR1 reads SGHRS; CDR2 reads YFSETQ. There are 14 residues in the CDR3. J was trimmed by 3 bases and V by 0 bases; bases with no gene match: 0. Full variable domain (remainder filled in from reference TRBV5-1 and TRBJ2-3): KAGVTQTPRYLIKTRGQQVTLSCSPISGHRSVSWYQQTPGQGLQFLFEYFSETQRNKGNFPGRFSGRQFSNSRSEMNVSTLELGDSALYLCASSLASGTDTQYFGPGTRLTVL.

V and J are TRBV11-3 and TRBJ1-1; D is undetermined. V was clipped by 5 bases and J by 1 base, with 8 bases between them. The CDR3 totals 13 residues. CDR1 and CDR2 (germline): SGHNT, YENEEA. CDR3 amino acids: CASSNPKNTEAFF. DNA for the CDR3: TGTGCCAGCAGCAACCCTAAGAACACTGAAGCTTTCTTT.

The V and J genes are TRBV18 and TRBJ1-3; a possible D gene is TRBD1 (5 bases). This CDR3 is 14 amino acids long. V gave up 2 bases and J gave up 4 bases, with 9 bases separating them. Germline V gene lookup returns CDR1 KGHSH and CDR2 LQKENI. The CDR3 DNA is TGTGCCAGCTCACCAATAGGGGTCGGAAACACCATATATTTT. Its protein is CASSPIGVGNTIYF. The variable domain in full, with the rest retrieved from reference TRBV18 and TRBJ1-3, is NAGVMQNPRHLVRRRGQEARLRCSPMKGHSHVYWYRQLPEEGLKFMVYLQKENIIDESGMPKERFSAEFPKEGPSILRIQQVVRGDSAAYFCASSPIGVGNTIYFGEGSWLTVV.

The chain carries TRBV2 and TRBJ2-5, with 7 bases identical to TRBD2. Germline V gene lookup returns CDR1 SNHLY and CDR2 FYNNEI. CDR3 size: 12 residues. Trimming removed 6 bases from V and 5 bases from J; junction bases left unmatched: 3. CDR3 loop: CASRREGETQYF. CDR3 DNA sequence: TGTGCCAGCAGGAGGGAGGGTGAGACCCAGTACTTC.